This T cell receptor beta chain came from a study of T-cell reconstitution after alpha-beta-depleted transplantation in children. Deletions cut 7 bases from V and 0 bases from J, with 10 bases between. Germline CDR1 is LNHDA and CDR2 is SQIVND (reference sequence). The CDR3 contains 13 residues. Study-level points and caveats: A year post-transplant, T-cell counts and diversity derived mostly from newly produced T cells. Several hundred rapidly expanded clones from non-depleted graft cells reportedly supplied alpha-beta T cells about two months post-transplant. Elevated TCRbeta diversity at day 60 was traced, in some patients, to surviving recipient T cells and thymic progenitors.

Unique molecular identifiers were used to barcode this TCRbeta library. TCRdb re-analysed the PCR reads in MiXCR, keeping a single row per CDR3 protein. Among around 72,000 distinct CDR3 sequences, approximately 5% were seen once, and the ten largest hold 15% to 20%. This clonotype showed up just a few times. What it recognizes is unknown. This chain joins TRBV19 and TRBJ2-7; D ambiguous. This sample comprised PBMCs, mostly from graft donor cells, obtained 180 days after TCRalphabeta/CD19-depleted stem cell transplant. This TCR was recovered from a boy younger than two who had a stem cell transplant for acute myeloid leukemia, so the T cells may come from the graft donor. CDR3 sequence (DNA): TGTGCCAGTATTATTCCAAACTCCTACGAGCAGTACTTC. Translated: CASIIPNSYEQYF.